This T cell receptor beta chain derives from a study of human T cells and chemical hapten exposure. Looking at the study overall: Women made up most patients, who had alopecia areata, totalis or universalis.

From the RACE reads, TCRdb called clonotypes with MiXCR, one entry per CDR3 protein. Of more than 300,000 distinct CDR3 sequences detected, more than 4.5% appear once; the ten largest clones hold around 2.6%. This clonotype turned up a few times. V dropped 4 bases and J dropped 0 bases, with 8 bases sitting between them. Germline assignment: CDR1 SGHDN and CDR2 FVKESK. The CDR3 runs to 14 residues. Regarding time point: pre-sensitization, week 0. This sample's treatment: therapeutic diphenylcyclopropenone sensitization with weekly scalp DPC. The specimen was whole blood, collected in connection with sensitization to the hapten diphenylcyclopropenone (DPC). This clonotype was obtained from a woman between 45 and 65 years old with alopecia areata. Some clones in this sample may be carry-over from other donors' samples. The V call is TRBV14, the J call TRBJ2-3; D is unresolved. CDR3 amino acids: CASSPGFSTDTQYF. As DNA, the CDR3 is TGTGCCAGCAGCCCAGGTTTCAGCACAGATACGCAGTATTTT.